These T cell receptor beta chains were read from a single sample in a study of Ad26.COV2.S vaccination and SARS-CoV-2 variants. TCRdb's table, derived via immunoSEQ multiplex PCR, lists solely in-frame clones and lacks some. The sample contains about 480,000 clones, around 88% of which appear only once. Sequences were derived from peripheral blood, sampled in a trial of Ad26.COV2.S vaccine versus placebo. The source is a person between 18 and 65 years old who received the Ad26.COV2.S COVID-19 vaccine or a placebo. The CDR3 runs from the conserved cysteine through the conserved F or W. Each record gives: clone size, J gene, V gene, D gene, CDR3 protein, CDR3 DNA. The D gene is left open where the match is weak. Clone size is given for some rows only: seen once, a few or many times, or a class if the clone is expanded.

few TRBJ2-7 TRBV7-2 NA CASSSAGVGGIYEQYF TGTGCCAGCAGCTCCGCCGGGGTGGGAGGAATCTACGAGCAGTACTTC
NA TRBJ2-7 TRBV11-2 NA CASSLVSGGVGSYEQYF TGTGCCAGCAGCTTAGTCTCTGGGGGTGTGGGCTCCTACGAGCAGTACTTC
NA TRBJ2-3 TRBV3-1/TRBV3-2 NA CASSEGRGTDTQYF TGTGCCAGCAGCGAGGGAAGGGGCACAGATACGCAGTATTTT
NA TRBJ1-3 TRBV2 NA CASKGQRGNTIYF TGTGCCAGCAAGGGGCAGCGCGGAAACACCATATATTTT
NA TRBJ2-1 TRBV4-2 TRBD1 CASSRPGQGDNEQFF TGTGCCAGCAGCCGTCCGGGACAGGGGGACAATGAGCAGTTCTTC
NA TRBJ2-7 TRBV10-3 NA CAISVQGFEQYF TGTGCCATCAGTGTTCAGGGTTTCGAGCAGTACTTC
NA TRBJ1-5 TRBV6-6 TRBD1 CASSAGGANQPQHF TGTGCCAGCAGTGCAGGGGGCGCAAATCAGCCCCAGCATTTT
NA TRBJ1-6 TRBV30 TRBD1 CAWSVPLGTANSPLHF TGTGCCTGGAGTGTTCCCCTTGGGACAGCTAATTCACCCCTCCACTTT
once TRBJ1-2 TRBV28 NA CASSFTRYGYTF TGTGCCAGCAGTTTTACCAGATATGGCTACACCTTC
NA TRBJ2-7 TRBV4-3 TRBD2 CASSQTRLAGGEQYF TGCGCCAGCAGCCAAACGAGACTAGCGGGAGGCGAGCAGTACTTC
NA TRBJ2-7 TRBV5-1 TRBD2 CASSWTSGTSSYEQYF TGCGCCAGCAGCTGGACTAGCGGGACGAGCTCCTACGAGCAGTACTTC
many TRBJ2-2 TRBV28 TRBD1 CASSRDRGSITGELFF TGTGCCAGCAGCCGCGACAGGGGGTCGATCACCGGGGAGCTGTTTTTT
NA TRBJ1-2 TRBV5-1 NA CASSFDGYGYTF TGCGCCAGCAGCTTTGACGGCTATGGCTACACCTTC
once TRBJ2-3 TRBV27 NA CASSLFSTPDTQYF TGTGCCAGCAGTTTGTTTAGTACCCCAGATACGCAGTATTTT
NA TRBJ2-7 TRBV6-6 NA CASSSSLGGYEQYF TGTGCCAGCAGTTCGAGTCTTGGGGGCTACGAGCAGTACTTC
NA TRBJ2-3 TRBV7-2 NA CASSLDLPMQYF TGTGCCAGCAGCCTGGACTTGCCTATGCAGTATTTT
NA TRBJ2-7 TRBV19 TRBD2 CASRPGTSLYEQYF TGTGCCAGTAGGCCCGGGACTAGCTTGTACGAGCAGTACTTC
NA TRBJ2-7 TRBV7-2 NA CASSLGSFAHEQYF TGTGCCAGCAGCCTCGGGTCATTTGCTCACGAGCAGTACTTC
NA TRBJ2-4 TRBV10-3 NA CAISEGQVGNIQYF TGTGCCATCAGTGAGGGGCAGGTAGGAAACATTCAGTACTTC
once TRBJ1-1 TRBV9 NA CASSVDLNTEAFF TGTGCCAGCAGCGTAGACCTGAACACTGAAGCTTTCTTT
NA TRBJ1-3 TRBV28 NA CASSLLGNTIYF TGTGCCAGCAGTTTGCTTGGAAACACCATATATTTT
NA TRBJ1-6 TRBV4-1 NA CASSLSGYGSPLHF TGCGCCAGCAGCCTATCTGGGTATGGATCACCCCTCCACTTT
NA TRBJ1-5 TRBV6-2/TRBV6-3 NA CASSSMVTAGPQHF TGTGCCAGCAGTTCAATGGTAACAGCGGGGCCCCAGCATTTT
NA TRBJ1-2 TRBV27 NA CASSFAIDYGYTF TGTGCCAGCAGTTTTGCCATAGACTATGGCTACACCTTC
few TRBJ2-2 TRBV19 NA CASSILWNTGELFF TGTGCCAGTAGTATACTATGGAACACCGGGGAGCTGTTTTTT
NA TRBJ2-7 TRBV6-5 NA CASSYSDTLGAYEQYF TGTGCCAGCAGTTACTCGGACACACTAGGAGCCTACGAGCAGTACTTC
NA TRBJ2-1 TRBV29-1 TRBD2 CSGLGLASSYNEQFF TGCAGCGGCCTAGGACTAGCTAGCTCCTACAATGAGCAGTTCTTC
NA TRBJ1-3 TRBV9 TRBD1 CASSVRDRGNTIYF TGTGCCAGCAGCGTACGGGACAGGGGAAACACCATATATTTT
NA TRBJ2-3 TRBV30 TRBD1 CAWSPGQGPTDTQYF TGTGCCTGGAGTCCGGGACAGGGACCCACAGATACGCAGTATTTT
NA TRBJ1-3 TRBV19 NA CASSPSRSGNTIYF TGTGCCAGTAGTCCATCCCGATCTGGAAACACCATATATTTT
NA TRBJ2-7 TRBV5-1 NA CASSSRGTYEQYF TGCGCCAGCAGCTCCAGGGGAACCTACGAGCAGTACTTC
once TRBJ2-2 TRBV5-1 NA CASSVPGVGTGELFF TGCGCCAGCAGTGTCCCGGGAGTGGGGACCGGGGAGCTGTTTTTT
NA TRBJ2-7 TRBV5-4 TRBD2 CASSRTSGSNEQYF TGTGCCAGCAGCCGGACTAGCGGGAGTAACGAGCAGTACTTC
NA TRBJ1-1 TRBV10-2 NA CASVGQPNTEAFF TGCGCCAGCGTAGGACAGCCGAACACTGAAGCTTTCTTT
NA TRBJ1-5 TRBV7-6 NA CASSLGLGGVGVSDQPQHF TGTGCCAGCAGCTTAGGGTTGGGGGGAGTTGGTGTATCCGATCAGCCCCAGCATTTT
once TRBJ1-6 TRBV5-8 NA CASSVIQINSPLHF TGTGCCAGCAGCGTTATACAGATTAATTCACCCCTCCACTTT
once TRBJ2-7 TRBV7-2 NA CASSWGGASEQYF TGTGCCAGCAGCTGGGGCGGGGCTAGCGAGCAGTACTTC
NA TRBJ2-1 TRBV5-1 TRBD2 CASSLGLAANEQFF TGCGCCAGCAGCTTGGGCCTAGCGGCTAATGAGCAGTTCTTC
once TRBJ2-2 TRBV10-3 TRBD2 CAIKGGGSVTGELFF TGTGCCATCAAAGGTGGCGGGAGCGTCACCGGGGAGCTGTTTTTT
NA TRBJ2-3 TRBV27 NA CASSSRRQALSTDTQYF TGTGCCAGCAGTTCCCGCCGGCAGGCCCTAAGCACAGATACGCAGTATTTT
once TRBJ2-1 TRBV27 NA CASSFSFRGNEQFF TGTGCCAGCAGTTTTAGTTTTCGGGGCAATGAGCAGTTCTTC
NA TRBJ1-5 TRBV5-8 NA CASSLGVNQPQHF TGTGCCAGCAGCTTGGGGGTAAACCAGCCCCAGCATTTT
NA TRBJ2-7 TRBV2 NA CASSEYEQYF TGTGCCAGCAGTGAATACGAGCAGTACTTC
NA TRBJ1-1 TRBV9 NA CASSVGDRAVGSTFF TGTGCCAGCAGCGTAGGAGATAGGGCCGTAGGGTCCACTTTCTTT
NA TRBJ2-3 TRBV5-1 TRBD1 CASSLQGDRPDTQYF TGCGCCAGCAGCTTACAGGGGGATCGGCCAGATACGCAGTATTTT
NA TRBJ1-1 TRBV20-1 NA CSYGENTEAFF TGCAGCTACGGGGAGAACACTGAAGCTTTCTTT
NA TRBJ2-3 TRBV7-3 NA CASSLRRTDTQYF TGTGCCAGCAGCTTAAGGAGAACAGATACGCAGTATTTT
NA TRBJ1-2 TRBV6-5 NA CASTRNYGYTF TGTGCCAGCACCCGAAACTATGGCTACACCTTC
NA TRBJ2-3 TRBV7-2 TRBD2 CASSPLAGGSTDTQYF TGTGCCAGCAGCCCCCTAGCGGGAGGGAGCACAGATACGCAGTATTTT
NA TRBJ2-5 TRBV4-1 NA CASSQDVAFQETQYF TGCGCCAGCAGCCAAGATGTGGCTTTCCAAGAGACCCAGTACTTC
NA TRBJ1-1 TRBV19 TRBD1 CASSIDRGRGAFF TGTGCCAGTAGTATCGACAGGGGGCGCGGAGCTTTCTTT
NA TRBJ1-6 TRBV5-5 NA CASSNWGMAYNSPLHF TGTGCCAGCAGCAATTGGGGTATGGCTTATAATTCACCCCTCCACTTT
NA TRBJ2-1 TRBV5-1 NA CASSSHRSSYNEQFF TGCGCCAGCAGCTCACACCGGAGCTCCTACAATGAGCAGTTCTTC
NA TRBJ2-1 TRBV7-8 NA CASSLARGEQFF TGTGCCAGCAGCTTAGCGCGGGGAGAGCAGTTCTTC
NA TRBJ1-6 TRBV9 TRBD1 CASSAGTGANSPLHF TGTGCCAGCAGCGCCGGGACAGGGGCGAATTCACCCCTCCACTTT
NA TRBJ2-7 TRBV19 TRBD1 CASSIGNGQGYEQYF TGTGCCAGTAGTATAGGAAACGGACAGGGCTACGAGCAGTACTTC
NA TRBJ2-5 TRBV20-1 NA CSAFKETQYF TGCAGTGCTTTTAAAGAGACCCAGTACTTC
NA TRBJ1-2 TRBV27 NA CASSHSKSGEGYTF TGTGCCAGCAGTCATTCGAAGTCAGGGGAAGGCTACACCTTC
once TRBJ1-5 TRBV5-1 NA CASSQIQGAPQHF TGCGCCAGCAGCCAGATACAGGGTGCGCCCCAGCATTTT
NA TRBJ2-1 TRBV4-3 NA CASSQDLTGWNEQFF TGCGCCAGCAGCCAAGATCTTACAGGGTGGAATGAGCAGTTCTTC